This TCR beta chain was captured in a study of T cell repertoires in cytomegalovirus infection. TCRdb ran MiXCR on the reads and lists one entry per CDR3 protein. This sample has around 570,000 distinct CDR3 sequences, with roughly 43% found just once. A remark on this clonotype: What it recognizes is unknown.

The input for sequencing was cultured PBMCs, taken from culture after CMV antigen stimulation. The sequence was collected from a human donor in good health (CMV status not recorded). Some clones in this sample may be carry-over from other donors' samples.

CDR3 loop: CASSWTGPREQFF. The CDR3 bases are TGTGCCAGCAGTTGGACAGGCCCACGGGAGCAGTTCTTC. The rearrangement links TRBV6-8 to TRBJ2-1, with 7 bases fitting TRBD1. The CDR3 consists of 13 residues. V was clipped by 4 bases and J by 10 bases; unmatched bases: 7. The germline CDR1 and CDR2 sequences are MNHGY and SAAAGT.